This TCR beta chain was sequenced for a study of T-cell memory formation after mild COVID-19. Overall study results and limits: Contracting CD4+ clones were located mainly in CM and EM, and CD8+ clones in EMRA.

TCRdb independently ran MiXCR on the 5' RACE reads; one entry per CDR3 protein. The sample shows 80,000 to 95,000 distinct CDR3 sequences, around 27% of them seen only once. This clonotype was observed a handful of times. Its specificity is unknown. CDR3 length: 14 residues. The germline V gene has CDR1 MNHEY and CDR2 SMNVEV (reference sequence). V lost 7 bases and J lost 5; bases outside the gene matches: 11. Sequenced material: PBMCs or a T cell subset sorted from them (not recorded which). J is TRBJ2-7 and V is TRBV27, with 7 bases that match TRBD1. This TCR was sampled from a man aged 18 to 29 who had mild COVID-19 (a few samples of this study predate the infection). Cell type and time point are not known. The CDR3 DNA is TGTGCCAGCACCTCAGTACAGGGGTCGGACGAGCAGTACTTC. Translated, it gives CASTSVQGSDEQYF.